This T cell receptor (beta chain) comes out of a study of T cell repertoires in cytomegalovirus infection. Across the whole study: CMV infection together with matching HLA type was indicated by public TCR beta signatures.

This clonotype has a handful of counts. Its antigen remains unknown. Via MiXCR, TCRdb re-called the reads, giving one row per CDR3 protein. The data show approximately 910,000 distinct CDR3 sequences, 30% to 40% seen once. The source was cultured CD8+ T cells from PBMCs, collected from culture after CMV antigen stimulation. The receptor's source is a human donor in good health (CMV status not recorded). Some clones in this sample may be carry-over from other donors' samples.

The CDR3 loop reads CASSPGHFAGYTF. The CDR3 DNA follows: TGTGCCAGCAGCCCGGGACATTTCGCTGGCTACACCTTC. The chain joins TRBV7-9 to TRBJ1-2; tentative D call: TRBD1 (6 bases). The germline gives CDR1 SEHNR, CDR2 FQNEAQ (reference sequence). This CDR3 region has 13 residues. The V end was cut by 5 bases, the J end by 7 bases, with 14 bases between. Based on the CDR3 plus reference TRBV7-9 and TRBJ1-2, the full variable domain is DTGVSQNPRHKITKRGQNVTFRCDPISEHNRLYWYRQTLGQGPEFLTYFQNEAQLEKSRLLSDRFSAERPKGSFSTLEIQRTEQGDSAMYLCASSPGHFAGYTFGSGTRLTVV.